This TCR beta chain appears in the sequencing data of a study of blood T cell repertoires in COVID-19. CDR1 is MNHEY, CDR2 SVGAGI, per germline. J was trimmed by 5 bases and V by 7 bases; bases with no gene match: 10. The CDR3 totals 14 residues. As processed by the authors: Amplification from reference gene primers served as the basis for estimated nucleated cell counts. Sequenced by immunoSEQ multiplex PCR; TCRdb stores in-frame clones only, minus some. That table gives V, J and clone size, and the DNA gave D and trimming. This table has about 50,000 clones, more than 70% appearing once. The rearrangement uses TRBV6-5 and TRBJ2-5; 7 bases agree with TRBD2. The clonotype was recovered from a human donor in a cohort sampled during active COVID-19. Sequenced: peripheral blood. CDR3 amino acids: CASKEAGVGETQYF. CDR3 in DNA: TGTGCCAGCAAAGAGGCGGGGGTAGGGGAGACCCAGTACTTC.